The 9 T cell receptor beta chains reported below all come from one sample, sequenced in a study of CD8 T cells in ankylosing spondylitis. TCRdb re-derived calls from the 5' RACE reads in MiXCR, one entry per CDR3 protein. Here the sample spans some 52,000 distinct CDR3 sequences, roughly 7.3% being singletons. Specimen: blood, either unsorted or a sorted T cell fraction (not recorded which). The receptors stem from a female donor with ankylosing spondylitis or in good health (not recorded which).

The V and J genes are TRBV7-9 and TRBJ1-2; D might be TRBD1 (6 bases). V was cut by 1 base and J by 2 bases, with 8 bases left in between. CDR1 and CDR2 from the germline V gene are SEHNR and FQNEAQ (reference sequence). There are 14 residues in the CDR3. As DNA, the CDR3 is TGTGCCAGCAGCTTAGAGGGGGGAAACTATGGCTACACCTTC. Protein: CASSLEGGNYGYTF.

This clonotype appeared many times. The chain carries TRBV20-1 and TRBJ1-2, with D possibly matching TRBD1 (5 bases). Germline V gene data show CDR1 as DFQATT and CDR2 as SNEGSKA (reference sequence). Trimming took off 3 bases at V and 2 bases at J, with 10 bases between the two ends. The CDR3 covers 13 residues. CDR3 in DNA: TGCAGTGCTAGGGGCAGGGAGAACTATGGCTACACCTTC. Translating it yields CSARGRENYGYTF.

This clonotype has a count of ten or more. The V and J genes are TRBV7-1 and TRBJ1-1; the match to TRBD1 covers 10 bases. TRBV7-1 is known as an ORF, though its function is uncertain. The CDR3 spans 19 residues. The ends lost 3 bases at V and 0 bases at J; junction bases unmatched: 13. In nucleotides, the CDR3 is TGTGCCAGCAGCTCTCTGAGGGACAGGGGAAAACTTATGAACACTGAAGCTTTCTTT. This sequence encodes CASSSLRDRGKLMNTEAFF.

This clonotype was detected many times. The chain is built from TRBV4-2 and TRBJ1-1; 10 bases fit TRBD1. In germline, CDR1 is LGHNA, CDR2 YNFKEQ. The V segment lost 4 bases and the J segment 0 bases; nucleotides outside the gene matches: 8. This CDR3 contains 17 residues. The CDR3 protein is CASSLPGQGLVNTEAFF. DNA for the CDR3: TGTGCCAGCAGCCTACCGGGACAGGGGCTCGTGAACACTGAAGCTTTCTTT.

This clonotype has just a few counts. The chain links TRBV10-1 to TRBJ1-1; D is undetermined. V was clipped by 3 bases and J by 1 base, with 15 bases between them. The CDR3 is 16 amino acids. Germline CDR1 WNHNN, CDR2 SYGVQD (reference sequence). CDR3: CASSDKRPAGNTEAFF. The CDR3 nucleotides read TGCGCCAGCAGTGATAAGCGCCCGGCAGGGAACACTGAAGCTTTCTTT.

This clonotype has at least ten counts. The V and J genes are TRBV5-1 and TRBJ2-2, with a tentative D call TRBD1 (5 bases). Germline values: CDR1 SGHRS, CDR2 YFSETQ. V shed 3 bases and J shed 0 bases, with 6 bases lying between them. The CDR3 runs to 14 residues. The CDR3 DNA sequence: TGCGCCAGCAGCTGGACAACGAACACCGGGGAGCTGTTTTTT. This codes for CASSWTTNTGELFF. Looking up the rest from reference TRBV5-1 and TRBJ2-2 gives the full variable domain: KAGVTQTPRYLIKTRGQQVTLSCSPISGHRSVSWYQQTPGQGLQFLFEYFSETQRNKGNFPGRFSGRQFSNSRSEMNVSTLELGDSALYLCASSWTTNTGELFFGEGSRLTVL.

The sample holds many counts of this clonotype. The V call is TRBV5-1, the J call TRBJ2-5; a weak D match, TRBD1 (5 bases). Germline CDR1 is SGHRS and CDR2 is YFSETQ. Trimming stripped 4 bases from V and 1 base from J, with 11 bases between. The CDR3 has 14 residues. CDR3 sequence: CASSPRGSQETQYF. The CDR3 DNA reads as TGCGCCAGCAGCCCAAGGGGAAGCCAAGAGACCCAGTACTTC.

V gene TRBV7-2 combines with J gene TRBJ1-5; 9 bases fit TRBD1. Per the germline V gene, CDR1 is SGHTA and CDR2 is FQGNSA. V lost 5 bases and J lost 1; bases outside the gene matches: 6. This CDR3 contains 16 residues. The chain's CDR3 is CASSRTGVVSNQPQHF. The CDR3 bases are TGTGCCAGCAGCCGGACAGGGGTGGTGAGCAATCAGCCCCAGCATTTT. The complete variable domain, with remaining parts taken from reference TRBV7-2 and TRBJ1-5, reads GAGVSQSPSNKVTEKGKDVELRCDPISGHTALYWYRQSLGQGLEFLIYFQGNSAPDKSGLPSDRFSAERTGGSVSTLTIQRTQQEDSAVYLCASSRTGVVSNQPQHFGDGTRLSIL.

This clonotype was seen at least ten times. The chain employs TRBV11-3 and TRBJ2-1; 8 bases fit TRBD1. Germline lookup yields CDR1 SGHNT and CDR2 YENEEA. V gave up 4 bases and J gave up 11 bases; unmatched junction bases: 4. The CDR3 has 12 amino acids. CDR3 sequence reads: CASSSGQGKQFF. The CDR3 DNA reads TGTGCCAGCAGCTCTGGACAGGGTAAGCAGTTCTTC.